The rows below give T cell receptor beta chains drawn from one sample of a study of CD8+ T cells in alopecia areata. The repertoire was sequenced with immunoSEQ multiplex PCR; TCRdb's copy has only in-frame clones and lacks some. The table has roughly 120,000 clones, approximately 38% seen once; the top ten hold 3.1%. Input material: CD4+ T cells sorted from blood. The receptors originated from a human donor with alopecia areata. Each CDR3 is given with its conserved first and last residue. Each record gives: clone size, D gene, V gene, J gene, CDR3 length, CDR3 protein, CDR3 DNA. D genes are given only for firm matches. Size values are once, few and many counts, or a class for expanded clones, and some rows have none.

>few|-|TRBV28|TRBJ2-2|12
CASKRSTGELFF
TGTGCCAGCAAGAGGTCCACCGGGGAGCTGTTTTTT
>-|TRBD1|TRBV29-1|TRBJ2-7|14
CSARPPGTGTEQYF
TGCAGCGCTCGTCCCCCCGGGACAGGGACCGAGCAGTACTTC
>-|TRBD2|TRBV2|TRBJ2-5|14
CASSGGLAGETQYF
TGTGCCAGCAGTGGAGGACTAGCGGGAGAGACCCAGTACTTC
>-|-|TRBV29-1|TRBJ1-1|12
CSVLGPSTEAFF
TGCAGCGTCCTTGGACCGAGCACTGAAGCTTTCTTT
>once|-|TRBV7-3|TRBJ2-3|15
CASSLSRAGTDTQYF
TGTGCCAGCAGCTTATCCCGCGCGGGCACAGATACGCAGTATTTT
>-|-|TRBV2|TRBJ2-2|19
CASRGTTGRGNPNTGELFF
TGTGCCAGCAGAGGTACCACAGGGAGAGGCAACCCCAACACCGGGGAGCTGTTTTTT
>many|-|TRBV4-1|TRBJ2-7|14
CASSQDPTQYEQYF
TGCGCCAGCAGCCAAGATCCCACCCAGTACGAGCAGTACTTC
>-|-|TRBV7-2|TRBJ2-5|13
CASTDRRGETQYF
TGTGCCAGCACCGACAGAAGGGGGGAGACCCAGTACTTC
>few|TRBD2|TRBV9|TRBJ2-3|15
CASSGRLATSDTQYF
TGTGCCAGCAGCGGGAGACTAGCGACTTCAGATACGCAGTATTTT
>few|TRBD1|TRBV28|TRBJ2-7|13
CASSQGQGWEQYF
TGTGCCAGCAGCCAAGGACAGGGTTGGGAGCAGTACTTC
>-|TRBD1|TRBV15|TRBJ2-7|15
CATSRERDRVDEQYF
TGTGCCACCAGCAGAGAAAGGGACAGGGTGGACGAGCAGTACTTC
>few|-|TRBV7-2|TRBJ2-5|15
CASSLMRGRQETQYF
TGTGCCAGCAGCTTAATGCGGGGGCGCCAAGAGACCCAGTACTTC
>few|-|TRBV29-1|TRBJ2-5|13
CSVQSGRQETQYF
TGCAGCGTTCAATCAGGGCGGCAAGAGACCCAGTACTTC
>-|TRBD2|TRBV13|TRBJ2-2|17
CASSPGLAGALGGELFF
TGTGCCAGCAGCCCGGGACTAGCGGGGGCCCTCGGCGGGGAGCTGTTTTTT
>few|-|TRBV7-2|TRBJ1-4|15
CASSLSGTRNEKLFF
TGTGCCAGCAGCTTATCAGGGACACGGAATGAAAAACTGTTTTTT
>-|TRBD2|TRBV11-2|TRBJ2-1|15
CASRRLADRDNEQFF
TGTGCCAGCAGGAGGCTAGCGGACCGGGACAATGAGCAGTTCTTC
>few|TRBD1|TRBV28|TRBJ2-7|12
CASSTGAYEQYF
TGTGCCAGCTCTACAGGGGCCTACGAGCAGTACTTC
>-|TRBD1|TRBV7-2|TRBJ2-3|15
CASSLGGQGTDTQYF
TGTGCCAGCAGCTTAGGGGGACAGGGCACAGATACGCAGTATTTT
>-|TRBD2|TRBV30|TRBJ2-1|16
CAWSEGLAGDYDEQFF
TGTGCCTGGAGTGAGGGACTAGCGGGAGATTATGATGAGCAGTTCTTC
>-|-|TRBV18|TRBJ1-2|12
CASSPQGSGYTF
TGTGCCAGCTCACCCCAGGGATCGGGCTACACCTTC
>few|-|TRBV29-1|TRBJ2-7|12
CSVGFSLAEQYF
TGCAGCGTTGGGTTTAGTCTTGCCGAGCAGTACTTC
>few|-|TRBV7-2|TRBJ2-7|14
CASARLGSSYEQYF
TGTGCCAGCGCCCGCTTAGGGAGCTCCTACGAGCAGTACTTC
>few|-|TRBV29-1|TRBJ2-7|14
CSVAGKDSSYEQYF
TGCAGCGTTGCGGGAAAGGACAGCTCCTACGAGCAGTACTTC
>-|-|TRBV5-4|TRBJ2-5|18
CASSLNTPGVVLRETQYF
TGTGCCAGCAGCCTGAACACCCCGGGAGTAGTCTTAAGGGAGACCCAGTACTTC
>-|TRBD1|TRBV29-1|TRBJ2-3|14
CSVVGQGNPDTQYF
TGCAGCGTTGTCGGACAGGGGAATCCAGATACGCAGTATTTT
>few|-|TRBV29-1|TRBJ1-2|11
CSAGTMDGYTF
TGCAGCGCTGGGACAATGGATGGCTACACCTTC
>-|TRBD2|TRBV6-1|TRBJ2-4|13
CASSAQPGTRQPF
TGTGCCAGCAGTGCCCAACCCGGGACTAGACAACCCTTC
>-|-|TRBV5-1|TRBJ2-3|16
CASSFVSGGVTDTQYF
TGCGCCAGCAGCTTCGTATCCGGGGGAGTCACAGATACGCAGTATTTT
>-|TRBD2|TRBV7-2|TRBJ2-1|15
CASSPRGVSYNEQFF
TGTGCCAGCAGCCCTCGGGGGGTTTCCTACAATGAGCAGTTCTTC
>few|-|TRBV28|TRBJ2-2|12
CASRVNTGELFF
TGTGCCAGCAGAGTGAACACCGGGGAGCTGTTTTTT
>-|-|TRBV2|TRBJ2-1|14
CATSGVRSYNEQFF
TGTGCCACCTCAGGGGTTCGCTCCTACAATGAGCAGTTCTTC
>few|-|TRBV6-6|TRBJ2-7|15
CASSSTGQLPYEQYF
TGTGCCAGCAGCTCGACCGGACAGTTGCCCTACGAGCAGTACTTC
>-|-|TRBV29-1|TRBJ2-7|11
CSVQGNYEQYF
TGCAGCGTTCAAGGGAACTACGAGCAGTACTTC
>-|-|TRBV18|TRBJ2-7|12
CASADSSYEQYF
TGTGCCAGCGCCGACAGCTCCTACGAGCAGTACTTC
>-|TRBD1|TRBV2|TRBJ1-5|15
CASSGQGLGNQPQHF
TGTGCCAGCAGTGGACAGGGTCTGGGCAATCAGCCCCAGCATTTT
>-|-|TRBV29-1|TRBJ1-1|13
CSGNRDIPGEAFF
TGCAGCGGAAACCGGGACATTCCCGGCGAAGCTTTCTTT
>-|TRBD2|TRBV5-1|TRBJ2-5|15
CASSSEGGRAETQYF
TGCGCCAGCAGCTCGGAAGGCGGGAGGGCCGAGACCCAGTACTTC
>few|-|TRBV29-1|TRBJ1-1|12
CSVERPGYEAFF
TGCAGCGTCGAAAGGCCCGGATATGAAGCTTTCTTT
>-|-|TRBV9|TRBJ2-1|13
CASSSRPNNEQFF
TGTGCCAGCAGCTCGCGACCAAACAATGAGCAGTTCTTC
>-|-|TRBV5-1|TRBJ2-3|15
CASSLGLTSTDTQYF
TGCGCCAGCAGCTTGGGGCTCACTAGCACAGATACGCAGTATTTT
>-|-|TRBV18|TRBJ2-5|12
CASSPPLETQYF
TGTGCCAGCTCACCACCCTTAGAGACCCAGTACTTC
>-|TRBD1|TRBV15|TRBJ2-7|15
CATSRYLGQGSEQYF
TGTGCCACCAGCAGGTACCTGGGACAGGGTTCCGAGCAGTACTTC
>once|TRBD2|TRBV7-3|TRBJ2-1|15
CASSVLAADRNEQFF
TGTGCCAGCAGCGTCCTAGCGGCCGATCGGAATGAGCAGTTCTTC
>-|-|TRBV29-1|TRBJ1-2|11
CSVATGLGYTF
TGCAGCGTAGCCACAGGGCTTGGCTACACCTTC
>few|-|TRBV29-1|TRBJ2-3|13
CSVDLTSTDTQYF
TGCAGCGTTGATTTGACCTCCACAGATACGCAGTATTTT
>-|-|TRBV4-1|TRBJ1-1|12
CASSQGKTAAFF
TGCGCCAGCAGCCAGGGGAAGACTGCAGCTTTCTTT
>-|-|TRBV30|TRBJ1-1|13
CAWKKGLGTEAFF
TGTGCCTGGAAGAAGGGACTCGGCACTGAAGCTTTCTTT